A single sample is the source of the 27 T cell receptor beta chains below, sequenced in a study of blood T cells in healthy people across ages. The use of a sample-barcoded 5' primer and a J-beta primer mix characterized a second PCR of roughly 6 to 11 cycles. From the 5' RACE reads, TCRdb called clonotypes with MiXCR, one entry per CDR3 protein. The sample carries some 1.4 million distinct CDR3 sequences, 42% recorded once. Sample: blood. Receptor source: a young woman in good health.

This clonotype has just a few counts. J is TRBJ2-4 and V is TRBV11-2; D is unresolved. Germline V CDR1 and CDR2: SGHAT, FQNNGV. V was shortened by 5 bases and J by 0 bases, with 11 bases between the two germline ends. The CDR3 is 15 residues long. The CDR3, as DNA: TGTGCCAGCAGCGAGGAAATTCTAGCCAAAAACATTCAGTACTTC. Residues: CASSEEILAKNIQYF.

V and J are TRBV18 and TRBJ1-4; D remains ambiguous. Trimming took off 2 bases at V and 4 bases at J, with 8 bases between the two ends. The CDR3 runs 14 residues. From germline, CDR1 is KGHSH and CDR2 LQKENI. CDR3 amino acids: CASSPTNGNEKLFF. In nucleotides, the CDR3 is TGTGCCAGCTCACCAACAAACGGTAATGAAAAACTGTTTTTT.

In this sample, this clonotype turned up a few times. The V call is TRBV27, the J call TRBJ1-5; 7 bases match TRBD1. Germline CDR1 and CDR2: MNHEY and SMNVEV (reference sequence). This CDR3 has 13 residues. The V segment lost 5 bases and the J segment 7 bases; nucleotides outside the gene matches: 5. CDR3 sequence (DNA): TGTGCCAGCAGTCCGACCAGGGGGCAGCCCCAGCATTTT. It yields the protein CASSPTRGQPQHF.

This chain connects TRBV25-1 to TRBJ2-1, with 9 positions matching TRBD1. Per the germline V gene, CDR1 is MGHDK and CDR2 is SYGVNS. This CDR3 region has 16 residues. V trimming: 7 bases; J trimming: 6 bases; junction bases outside the gene matches: 13. The CDR3 region is CASTRMGQGPSNEQFF. CDR3 bases: TGTGCCAGCACTCGAATGGGACAGGGCCCCTCCAATGAGCAGTTCTTC.

The J gene is TRBJ2-7, the V gene TRBV7-9; TRBD2 matches at 7 bases. Germline CDR1 SEHNR, CDR2 FQNEAQ (reference sequence). Germline trimming cut 0 bases from V and 5 bases from J; bases unmatched to any gene: 7. The CDR3 sequence is 15 residues long. CDR3 residues: CASSLAAGRIDEQYF. The CDR3, as DNA: TGTGCCAGCAGCTTAGCAGCGGGGCGGATTGACGAGCAGTACTTC.

J is TRBJ1-2 and V is TRBV20-1, with 7 bases lining up with TRBD1. The CDR3 length is 14 residues. The germline V gene has CDR1 DFQATT and CDR2 SNEGSKA (reference sequence). V lost 5 bases and J lost 4; bases outside the gene matches: 10. CDR3 region: CSAPAQGTVYGYTF. The DNA of the CDR3 is TGCAGTGCTCCTGCACAGGGGACCGTCTATGGCTACACCTTC.

This clonotype was picked up one time. This chain links TRBV18 with TRBJ2-5, with 8 bases matching TRBD2. CDR3 length: 16 residues. Germline loops: CDR1 KGHSH, CDR2 LQKENI. Trimming removed 0 bases from V and 5 bases from J; junction bases left unmatched: 8. The CDR3 bases are TGTGCCAGCTCACCACCGAGCCTAGCGGGTACCGAGACCCAGTACTTC. This gives the protein CASSPPSLAGTETQYF.

This clonotype came up a few times. J is TRBJ2-5 and V is TRBV6-5, with a possible D match to TRBD2 (5 bases). V lost 2 bases and J 4 bases, leaving 17 bases between the germline ends. CDR3 length equals 16 residues. CDR1 MNHEY and CDR2 SVGAGI come from the germline V gene. Here the CDR3 reads CASSYLLATSPETQYF. DNA of the CDR3: TGTGCCAGCAGTTACCTGCTAGCAACGTCCCCAGAGACCCAGTACTTC.

This chain connects TRBV10-1 to TRBJ2-5, with 13 bases lining up with TRBD2. J was trimmed by 5 bases and V by 5 bases; bases with no gene match: 2. The germline V gene has CDR1 WNHNN and CDR2 SYGVQD (reference sequence). The CDR3 has 14 residues. CDR3: CASSTTSGRETQYF. In DNA form, the CDR3 reads TGCGCCAGCAGTACGACTAGCGGGAGGGAGACCCAGTACTTC.

To note about this clonotype: A read error may explain this, as a much larger clone is one base away. The genes are TRBV3-1 and TRBJ2-1, with 8 bases that match TRBD1. The closer fit of TRBJ2-7 to the DNA end suggests the J call may be wrong. The CDR3 consists of 14 residues. Per the germline V gene, CDR1 is LGHDT and CDR2 is YNNKEL (reference sequence). Here the CDR3 reads CATKTGDSYNEQYF. For the CDR3, the DNA is TGTGCCACCAAGACAGGGGACTCCTACAATGAGCAGTACTTC.

The chain combines TRBV20-1 with TRBJ2-3, with TRBD2 matching over 14 bases. Germline V lookup: CDR1 DFQATT, CDR2 SNEGSKA (reference sequence). The CDR3 is 17 residues long. With 4 bases clipped from V and 1 base from J, the junction kept 7 bases outside the gene matches. The CDR3 coding sequence is TGCAGTGCTATATCCGGGACTAGCGGGAGTGGCACAGATACGCAGTATTTT. Translated: CSAISGTSGSGTDTQYF.

This chain joins TRBV5-1 and TRBJ2-1, with 10 positions matching TRBD2. The V segment lost 4 bases and the J segment 7 bases; nucleotides outside the gene matches: 11. Germline V gene lookup returns CDR1 SGHRS and CDR2 YFSETQ. This CDR3 contains 16 residues. This chain's CDR3 is CASSLGVAGGRNEQFF. DNA for the CDR3: TGCGCCAGCAGCCTTGGGGTAGCGGGGGGCAGGAATGAGCAGTTCTTC.

V is TRBV13 and J is TRBJ2-1; D ambiguous. The CDR3 contains 14 residues. Trimming left V 2 bases short and J 7 bases short, with 12 bases between. Germline CDR1 PRHDT, CDR2 FYEKMQ (reference sequence). In DNA form, the CDR3 reads TGTGCCAGCAGCTTAAGGAGTCGGTGGAATGAGCAGTTCTTC. As protein: CASSLRSRWNEQFF. Variable domain in full (rest from reference TRBV13 and TRBJ2-1): AAGVIQSPRHLIKEKRETATLKCYPIPRHDTVYWYQQGPGQDPQFLISFYEKMQSDKGSIPDRFSAQQFSDYHSELNMSSLELGDSALYFCASSLRSRWNEQFFGPGTRLTVL.

In its sample, this clonotype was seen a few times. The rearrangement uses TRBV29-1 and TRBJ2-5; TRBD2 aligns across 10 bases. The germline V gene encodes CDR1 SQVTM and CDR2 ANQGSEA. Trimming cost V 6 bases and J 2 bases; bases outside gene matches: 3. This CDR3 is 13 amino acids long. CDR3 DNA sequence: TGCAGCGTCCAGACTAGCGGGCAAGAGACCCAGTACTTC. Protein sequence: CSVQTSGQETQYF.

This clonotype has more than one count but fewer than ten. The chain uses TRBV4-1 and TRBJ2-7, with a weak D call TRBD2 (6 bases). CDR3 length equals 15 residues. The germline CDR1 and CDR2 sequences are MGHRA and YSYEKL. V lost 0 bases and J 4 bases, leaving 13 bases between the germline ends. Written as DNA, the CDR3 is TGCGCCAGCAGCCAAGATCCGCGGAGGGAGTACGAGCAGTACTTC. Encoded protein: CASSQDPRREYEQYF.

V usage is TRBV27 and J usage is TRBJ1-5; 8 bases fit TRBD1. Germline lookup yields CDR1 MNHEY and CDR2 SMNVEV (reference sequence). The CDR3 consists of 18 residues. V lost 7 bases, J lost 2 bases, and 16 bases stayed unmatched. CDR3 sequence: CASTENGQGDFGNQPQHF. The CDR3 DNA sequence: TGTGCCAGCACTGAGAACGGACAGGGTGATTTCGGCAATCAGCCCCAGCATTTT.

Many counts were recorded for this clonotype. The V and J genes are TRBV10-3 and TRBJ2-6; 8 bases agree with TRBD1. Losses at the gene ends were 4 bases for V and 3 bases for J; bases not matched to a gene: 8. This CDR3 is 17 amino acids long. Germline V gene sequence: CDR1 ENHRY, CDR2 SYGVKD. The CDR3 here is CAISVGQGVNGANVLTF. CDR3 nucleotides: TGTGCCATCAGTGTCGGACAGGGAGTTAATGGGGCCAACGTCCTGACTTTC.

The rearrangement joins TRBV7-9 to TRBJ1-1; 7 bases match TRBD1. The CDR3 runs 15 residues. The germline CDR1 and CDR2 sequences are SEHNR and FQNEAQ (reference sequence). The V segment lost 5 bases and the J segment 1 base; nucleotides outside the gene matches: 7. CDR3 amino acids: CASSTRQGGNTEAFF. For the CDR3, the DNA is TGTGCCAGCAGCACGAGACAGGGTGGGAACACTGAAGCTTTCTTT. The full variable domain, with the rest looked up from reference TRBV7-9 and TRBJ1-1, is DTGVSQNPRHKITKRGQNVTFRCDPISEHNRLYWYRQTLGQGPEFLTYFQNEAQLEKSRLLSDRFSAERPKGSFSTLEIQRTEQGDSAMYLCASSTRQGGNTEAFFGQGTRLTVV.

This sequence joins TRBV28 and TRBJ2-1; D gene ambiguous. CDR3 length equals 16 residues. Trimming left V 5 bases short and J 5 bases short, with 19 bases between. CDR1 MDHEN and CDR2 SYDVKM come from the germline V gene. The CDR3 bases are TGTGCCAGCAGTCCACTTCTGGGGTTTTACGACAATGAGCAGTTCTTC. Its protein is CASSPLLGFYDNEQFF.

This rearrangement joins TRBV13 to TRBJ2-3; TRBD2 matches 12 bases. Germline V gene data show CDR1 as PRHDT and CDR2 as FYEKMQ (reference sequence). V dropped 6 bases and J dropped 1; count of bases not matched to a gene: 8. The CDR3 runs to 17 residues. The chain's CDR3 is CASSLLLAGGGTDTQYF. The CDR3 DNA reads as TGTGCCAGCAGTTTACTCCTAGCGGGGGGGGGCACAGATACGCAGTATTTT.

This clonotype was seen only a few times. This chain connects TRBV29-1 to TRBJ2-7, with 9 bases lining up with TRBD2. This CDR3 has 14 amino acids. Per the germline V gene, CDR1 is SQVTM and CDR2 is ANQGSEA. J gave up 0 bases and V 5 bases, and 5 bases lay outside the gene matches. CDR3: CSVIAGAFSYEQYF. Written as DNA, the CDR3 is TGCAGCGTTATAGCGGGGGCGTTCTCCTACGAGCAGTACTTC.

The chain carries TRBV5-1 and TRBJ2-1; D ambiguous. This CDR3 is built from 14 residues. The germline V gene has CDR1 SGHRS and CDR2 YFSETQ. V lost 6 bases and J 0 bases, leaving 10 bases between the germline ends. The chain's CDR3 is CASTLGSSYNEQFF. CDR3 coding DNA: TGCGCCAGCACCCTGGGTAGCTCCTACAATGAGCAGTTCTTC. Variable domain in full (rest from reference TRBV5-1 and TRBJ2-1): KAGVTQTPRYLIKTRGQQVTLSCSPISGHRSVSWYQQTPGQGLQFLFEYFSETQRNKGNFPGRFSGRQFSNSRSEMNVSTLELGDSALYLCASTLGSSYNEQFFGPGTRLTVL.

This clonotype was recorded at least ten times. The chain joins TRBV20-1 to TRBJ2-3; TRBD1 matches at 7 bases. The CDR3 runs 11 residues. Per the germline V gene, CDR1 is DFQATT and CDR2 is SNEGSKA (reference sequence). Germline trimming cut 6 bases from V and 4 bases from J; bases unmatched to any gene: 1. This CDR3 is CSAGGSDTQYF. CDR3 sequence (DNA): TGCAGTGCAGGGGGCTCAGATACGCAGTATTTT.

This clonotype was found a few times. One junction end does not reproduce the germline sequence, and a read error may be involved. The rearrangement uses TRBV12-3 or TRBV12-4 and TRBJ2-1; TRBD2 might be the D (5 bases). The CDR3 extends over 14 amino acids. Here the CDR3 DNA reads TGTGCCAGCAGTTTGAAAGAGGGCCGAAATGAGCAGTTCTTT. This sequence encodes CASSLKEGRNEQFF.

As to this clonotype: The junction departs from the called germline gene at one end, perhaps through a read error. This CDR3 reads CASSLGPGDEAFF. Written as DNA, the CDR3 is TGTGCCAGCAGTTTAGGTCCCGGCGATGAAGCTTTCTTT. The V call is TRBV7-6, the J call TRBJ1-1; no firm D call. Germline V CDR1 and CDR2: SGHVS, FNYEAQ. The CDR3 extends over 13 amino acids.

V gene TRBV12-3 or TRBV12-4 combines with J gene TRBJ2-7; 8 bases fit TRBD2. V was clipped by 3 bases and J by 2 bases; unmatched bases: 9. The CDR3 runs 16 residues. The CDR3, as DNA: TGTGCCAGCAGTTTGACGGGGGGGACGCGCCCCTACGAGCAGTACTTC. This codes for CASSLTGGTRPYEQYF.

Worth noting for this clonotype: A clone one base away is much larger, so this may be a read error. The chain employs TRBV20-1 and TRBJ2-1; 10 bases match TRBD2. The V and J ends lost 0 bases and 2 bases, in that order; junction bases with no gene match: 4. The CDR3 is made up of 16 amino acids. The germline CDR1 and CDR2 sequences are DFQATT and SNEGSKA (reference sequence). The CDR3 nucleotides read TGCAGTGCTAGAGATTGGAGCGGGAGGGCCTACAATGAGCAGTTCTTC. It specifies CSARDWSGRAYNEQFF.